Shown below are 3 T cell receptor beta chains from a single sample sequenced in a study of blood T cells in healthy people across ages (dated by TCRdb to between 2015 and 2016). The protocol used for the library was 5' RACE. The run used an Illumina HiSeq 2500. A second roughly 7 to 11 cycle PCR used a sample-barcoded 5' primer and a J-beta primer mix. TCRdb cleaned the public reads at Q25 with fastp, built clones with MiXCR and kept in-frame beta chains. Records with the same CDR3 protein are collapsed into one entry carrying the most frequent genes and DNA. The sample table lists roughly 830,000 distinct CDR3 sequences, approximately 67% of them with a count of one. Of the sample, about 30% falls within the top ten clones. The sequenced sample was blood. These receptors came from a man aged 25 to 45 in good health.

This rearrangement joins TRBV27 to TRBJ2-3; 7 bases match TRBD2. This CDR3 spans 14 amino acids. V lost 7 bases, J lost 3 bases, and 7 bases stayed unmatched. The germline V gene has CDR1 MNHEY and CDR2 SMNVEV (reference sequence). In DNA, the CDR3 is TGTGCCAGCAATAGAGCGGGGTCAACAGATACGCAGTATTTT. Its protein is CASNRAGSTDTQYF.

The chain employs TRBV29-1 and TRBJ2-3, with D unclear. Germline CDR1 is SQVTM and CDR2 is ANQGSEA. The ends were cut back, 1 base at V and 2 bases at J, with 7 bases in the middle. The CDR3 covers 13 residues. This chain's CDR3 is CSVEGLLTDTQYF. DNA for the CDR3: TGCAGCGTTGAAGGACTCCTCACAGATACGCAGTATTTT.

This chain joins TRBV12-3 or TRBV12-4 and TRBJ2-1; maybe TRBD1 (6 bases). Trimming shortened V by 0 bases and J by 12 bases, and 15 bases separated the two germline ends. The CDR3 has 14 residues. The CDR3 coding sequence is TGTGCCAGCAGTTTAGCTAAGTCCGGGACAAGGCAGTTCTTC. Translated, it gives CASSLAKSGTRQFF.